This TCR beta chain was retrieved from a study of Graves' ophthalmopathy and Graves' hyperthyroidism. The germline gives CDR1 SNHLY, CDR2 FYNNEI. The CDR3 has 16 residues. Trimming left V 1 base short and J 2 bases short, with 12 bases between. The TCR beta CDR3 regions underwent amplification from RNA transcripts. The first-round RT-PCR employed HTBI primers together with the Qiagen OneStep RT-PCR kit. A multiplex PCR was then performed as the second round. From the multiplex PCR reads, TCRdb called clonotypes with MiXCR, one entry per CDR3 protein. The table shows about 550,000 distinct CDR3 sequences, with 35% to 45% occurring only once. Broader study findings: Distinction of ophthalmopathy from stable hyperthyroidism by a 13-signature model reached approximately 90% sensitivity and roughly 81% specificity.

About this clonotype: Its antigen is not identified.

This chain uses TRBV2 with TRBJ1-5, with D tentatively TRBD1 (5 bases). The receptor comes from an adult man with Graves' hyperthyroidism. The sample consisted of peripheral blood or thyroid tissue (not recorded which). The CDR3 spells CASSEVRGDGNQPQHF. As DNA, the CDR3 is TGTGCCAGCAGTGAAGTGCGCGGGGACGGCAATCAGCCCCAGCATTTT.